Listed below are T cell receptor beta chains from one sample, sequenced in a study of blood T cell repertoires in COVID-19. Produced via immunoSEQ multiplex PCR; TCRdb's table is partial and in-frame only. Among about 200,000 clones listed, approximately 84% were seen once. What was sequenced was peripheral blood. Source of these receptors: a man between 45 and 60 years old with acute or convalescent COVID-19. CDR3s include the opening cysteine and the closing phenylalanine or tryptophan. Fields, in order: clone size, J gene, V gene, D gene, CDR3 protein, CDR3 DNA. A D gene is named only where the DNA matches it firmly. Rows may omit the clone size; those that give it use once, few, many or a size class.

clone_size: .; j_call: TRBJ2-6; v_call: TRBV7-8; d_call: TRBD1; cdr3_aa: CASSLPMMRQGLGTGANVLTF; cdr3_nt: TGTGCCAGCAGCTTACCGATGATGAGACAGGGTCTCGGGACTGGGGCCAACGTCCTGACTTTC
clone_size: .; j_call: TRBJ1-1; v_call: TRBV25-1; d_call: TRBD1; cdr3_aa: CASSDSQGAHTNTEAFF; cdr3_nt: TGTGCCAGCAGTGACTCCCAGGGGGCCCATACTAACACTGAAGCTTTCTTT
clone_size: few; j_call: TRBJ1-2; v_call: TRBV4-1; d_call: .; cdr3_aa: CASSPRVPRDGYTF; cdr3_nt: TGCGCCAGCAGCCCCAGGGTCCCTCGCGATGGCTACACCTTC
clone_size: .; j_call: TRBJ2-5; v_call: TRBV5-6; d_call: .; cdr3_aa: CASSFFGFRETQYF; cdr3_nt: TGTGCCAGCAGCTTTTTCGGGTTTAGAGAGACCCAGTACTTC
clone_size: .; j_call: TRBJ2-7; v_call: TRBV7-9; d_call: .; cdr3_aa: CAIRPTANPYEQYF; cdr3_nt: TGTGCCATCCGCCCGACAGCTAACCCCTACGAGCAGTACTTC
clone_size: .; j_call: TRBJ2-7; v_call: TRBV2; d_call: .; cdr3_aa: CASTTQGRVSHEQYF; cdr3_nt: TGTGCCAGCACAACCCAGGGCAGGGTGTCCCACGAGCAGTACTTC
clone_size: .; j_call: TRBJ2-6; v_call: TRBV9; d_call: .; cdr3_aa: CASSATLSSGANVLTF; cdr3_nt: TGTGCCAGCAGCGCCACTCTGAGCTCTGGGGCCAACGTCCTGACTTTC
clone_size: .; j_call: TRBJ1-5; v_call: TRBV25-1; d_call: TRBD1; cdr3_aa: CASSGPGQGFGNQPQHF; cdr3_nt: TGTGCCAGCAGTGGACCGGGACAGGGTTTCGGCAATCAGCCCCAGCATTTT
clone_size: .; j_call: TRBJ1-4; v_call: TRBV18; d_call: .; cdr3_aa: CASSPDEKLFF; cdr3_nt: TGTGCCAGCTCCCCCGATGAAAAACTGTTTTTT
clone_size: .; j_call: TRBJ1-2; v_call: TRBV12-3/TRBV12-4; d_call: .; cdr3_aa: CASSPRTAGGYTF; cdr3_nt: TGTGCCAGCAGTCCGCGGACTGCTGGCGGCTACACCTTC
clone_size: .; j_call: TRBJ1-2; v_call: TRBV18; d_call: .; cdr3_aa: CASSPGGDYGYTF; cdr3_nt: TGTGCCAGCTCACCAGGGGGCGACTATGGCTACACCTTC
clone_size: .; j_call: TRBJ1-1; v_call: TRBV28; d_call: .; cdr3_aa: CASIRQGLKAFF; cdr3_nt: TGTGCCAGCATACGGCAGGGTCTCAAGGCTTTCTTT
clone_size: few; j_call: TRBJ1-5; v_call: TRBV11-2; d_call: .; cdr3_aa: CASSQSDTNQPQHF; cdr3_nt: TGTGCCAGCAGCCAGTCGGACACCAATCAGCCCCAGCATTTT
clone_size: .; j_call: TRBJ2-7; v_call: TRBV7-2; d_call: .; cdr3_aa: CASSWMGWGRPYEQYF; cdr3_nt: TGTGCCAGCAGCTGGATGGGATGGGGGCGACCCTACGAGCAGTACTTC
clone_size: .; j_call: TRBJ2-2; v_call: TRBV19; d_call: .; cdr3_aa: CASIQGGRNTGELFF; cdr3_nt: TGTGCCAGTATCCAGGGAGGAAGGAACACCGGGGAGCTGTTTTTT
clone_size: .; j_call: TRBJ1-6; v_call: TRBV10-3; d_call: .; cdr3_aa: CAISERQAMNNSPLHF; cdr3_nt: TGTGCCATCAGTGAGAGACAGGCCATGAATAATTCACCCCTCCACTTT
clone_size: .; j_call: TRBJ2-7; v_call: TRBV5-1; d_call: TRBD2; cdr3_aa: CASRLRGESYEQYF; cdr3_nt: TGCGCCAGCAGATTGCGGGGGGAGTCCTACGAGCAGTACTTC
clone_size: .; j_call: TRBJ2-3; v_call: TRBV27; d_call: TRBD1; cdr3_aa: CASSFSGQGLTDTQYF; cdr3_nt: TGTGCCAGCAGTTTCTCGGGACAGGGTTTAACAGATACGCAGTATTTT
clone_size: .; j_call: TRBJ1-5; v_call: TRBV28; d_call: .; cdr3_aa: CASVEGNQPQHF; cdr3_nt: TGTGCCAGCGTGGAGGGCAATCAGCCCCAGCATTTT
clone_size: .; j_call: TRBJ2-1; v_call: TRBV5-1; d_call: .; cdr3_aa: CASEREGSNEQFF; cdr3_nt: TGCGCCAGCGAGAGGGAAGGTAGCAATGAGCAGTTCTTC
clone_size: .; j_call: TRBJ1-2; v_call: TRBV3-1/TRBV3-2; d_call: TRBD1; cdr3_aa: CASSRQGQGYYGYTF; cdr3_nt: TGTGCCAGCAGCCGACAGGGACAGGGGTACTATGGCTACACCTTC
clone_size: .; j_call: TRBJ2-3; v_call: TRBV10-3; d_call: TRBD2; cdr3_aa: CAISDRLAGGLSTDTQYF; cdr3_nt: TGTGCCATCAGTGATAGGCTAGCGGGGGGCCTGAGCACAGATACGCAGTATTTT
clone_size: .; j_call: TRBJ1-5; v_call: TRBV5-5; d_call: .; cdr3_aa: CASSFINQPQHF; cdr3_nt: TGTGCCAGCAGCTTTATCAATCAGCCCCAGCATTTT
clone_size: .; j_call: TRBJ2-1; v_call: TRBV19; d_call: .; cdr3_aa: CASSGQFYNEQFF; cdr3_nt: TGTGCCAGTAGTGGACAGTTTTACAATGAGCAGTTCTTC
clone_size: .; j_call: TRBJ1-1; v_call: TRBV5-1; d_call: TRBD1; cdr3_aa: CASRYGTGEENTEAFF; cdr3_nt: TGCGCCAGCAGATATGGGACAGGTGAGGAGAACACTGAAGCTTTCTTT
clone_size: .; j_call: TRBJ1-1; v_call: TRBV10-2; d_call: TRBD1; cdr3_aa: CASGKTGFTEAFF; cdr3_nt: TGCGCCAGCGGCAAGACAGGGTTCACTGAAGCTTTCTTT
clone_size: .; j_call: TRBJ1-1; v_call: TRBV14; d_call: .; cdr3_aa: CASSLGGANTEAFF; cdr3_nt: TGTGCCAGCAGCCTAGGGGGGGCGAACACTGAAGCTTTCTTT
clone_size: .; j_call: TRBJ1-2; v_call: TRBV6-1; d_call: .; cdr3_aa: CASSDRRGAPNYGYTF; cdr3_nt: TGTGCCAGCAGTGACCGGCGGGGGGCACCCAACTATGGCTACACCTTC
clone_size: .; j_call: TRBJ1-3; v_call: TRBV5-5; d_call: .; cdr3_aa: CASSLQIPGNTIYF; cdr3_nt: TGTGCCAGCAGCTTGCAGATTCCTGGAAACACCATATATTTT
clone_size: .; j_call: TRBJ1-1; v_call: TRBV6-5; d_call: TRBD1; cdr3_aa: CASSTRGSTEAFF; cdr3_nt: TGTGCCAGCAGTACCAGGGGGAGTACTGAAGCTTTCTTT
clone_size: once; j_call: TRBJ1-1; v_call: TRBV4-2; d_call: TRBD1; cdr3_aa: CASSQEAYRGSPDTEAFF; cdr3_nt: TGTGCCAGCAGCCAAGAAGCCTACAGGGGCAGCCCAGACACTGAAGCTTTCTTT
clone_size: .; j_call: TRBJ2-1; v_call: TRBV19; d_call: .; cdr3_aa: CASSPPLGQGKGNEQFF; cdr3_nt: TGTGCCAGTAGTCCCCCCCTGGGACAAGGGAAGGGCAATGAGCAGTTCTTC
clone_size: once; j_call: TRBJ1-2; v_call: TRBV27; d_call: .; cdr3_aa: CASGTTAPNYGYTF; cdr3_nt: TGTGCCAGCGGCACGACAGCGCCTAACTATGGCTACACCTTC
clone_size: .; j_call: TRBJ2-5; v_call: TRBV7-2; d_call: TRBD1; cdr3_aa: CASSPDRVRETQYF; cdr3_nt: TGTGCCAGCAGCCCTGACAGGGTCAGAGAGACCCAGTACTTC
clone_size: .; j_call: TRBJ2-5; v_call: TRBV15; d_call: TRBD1; cdr3_aa: CATSRDLGQGETQYF; cdr3_nt: TGTGCCACCAGCAGAGATTTGGGACAGGGAGAGACCCAGTACTTC
clone_size: .; j_call: TRBJ1-1; v_call: TRBV10-1; d_call: .; cdr3_aa: CASRRGADTEAFF; cdr3_nt: TGCGCCAGCCGAAGGGGTGCGGACACTGAAGCTTTCTTT
clone_size: .; j_call: TRBJ1-2; v_call: TRBV7-9; d_call: .; cdr3_aa: CASSLDLGRRAYGYTF; cdr3_nt: TGTGCCAGCAGCTTAGACCTCGGACGCAGGGCGTATGGCTACACCTTC
clone_size: .; j_call: TRBJ1-2; v_call: TRBV12-5; d_call: TRBD1; cdr3_aa: CASGFPIGTGIGVYGYTF; cdr3_nt: TGTGCTAGTGGTTTCCCCATCGGGACAGGGATTGGCGTCTATGGCTACACCTTC
clone_size: .; j_call: TRBJ1-2; v_call: TRBV13; d_call: .; cdr3_aa: CASSLGVTEGYTF; cdr3_nt: TGTGCCAGCAGCTTAGGCGTTACGGAGGGCTACACCTTC